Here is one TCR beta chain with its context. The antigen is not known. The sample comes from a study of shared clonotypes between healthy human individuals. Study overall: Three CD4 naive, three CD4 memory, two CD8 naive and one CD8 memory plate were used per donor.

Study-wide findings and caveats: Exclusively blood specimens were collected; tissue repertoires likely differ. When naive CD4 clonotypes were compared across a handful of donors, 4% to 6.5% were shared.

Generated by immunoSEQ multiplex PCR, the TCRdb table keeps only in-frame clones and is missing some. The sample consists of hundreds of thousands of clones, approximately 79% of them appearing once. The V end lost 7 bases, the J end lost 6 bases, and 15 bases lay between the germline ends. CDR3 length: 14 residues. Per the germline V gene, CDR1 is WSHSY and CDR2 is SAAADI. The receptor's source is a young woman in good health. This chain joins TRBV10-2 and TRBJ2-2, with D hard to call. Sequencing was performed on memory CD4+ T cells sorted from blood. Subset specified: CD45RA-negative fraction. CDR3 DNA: TGCGCCAGCAAACCGAATTTGATTGCCGGGGAGCTGTTTTTT. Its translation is CASKPNLIAGELFF.